This is a list of T cell receptor beta chains from one sample in a study of blood T cells in healthy people across ages. TCRdb ran MiXCR on the 5' RACE reads and lists one entry per CDR3 protein. The data hold 900,000 to 950,000 distinct CDR3 sequences, with under 35% observed a single time. These same data were also listed under a study on T cells of mothers and their children.

Material: blood. Every receptor here comes from a woman in her thirties or forties in good health. The CDR3 runs from the conserved cysteine through the conserved F or W. D genes are given only for firm matches. Expanded clones are given a class, and other clones once, few, many or no size at all.

clone_size | j_call | v_call | d_call | cdr3_aa | cdr3_nt
- | TRBJ2-7 | TRBV5-1 | TRBD1 | CASSLQGQGDNEQYF | TGCGCCAGCAGCTTGCAAGGACAGGGGGATAATGAGCAGTACTTC
- | TRBJ2-7 | TRBV5-1 | - | CASSTQGVYEQYF | TGCGCCAGCAGCACACAGGGTGTCTACGAGCAGTACTTC
- | TRBJ1-4 | TRBV15 | - | CAASSLRGANEKLFF | TGTGCCGCCAGCTCCCTAAGGGGAGCTAATGAAAAACTGTTTTTT
many | TRBJ1-2 | TRBV7-2 | - | CASSKSGRDYGYTF | TGTGCCAGCAGCAAATCGGGACGGGACTATGGCTACACCTTC
- | TRBJ1-5 | TRBV7-7 | - | CASRSKQWDGGQPQHF | TGTGCTAGCAGATCAAAGCAGTGGGATGGGGGTCAGCCCCAGCATTTT
once | TRBJ1-4 | TRBV12-3/TRBV12-4 | - | CASRPGVTTNEKLFF | TGTGCCAGCAGGCCGGGAGTTACAACTAATGAAAAACTGTTTTTT
few | TRBJ2-7 | TRBV7-3 | - | CASSLKAGLIYEQYF | TGTGCCAGCAGCTTAAAGGCCGGACTTATCTACGAGCAGTACTTC
many | TRBJ2-6 | TRBV7-9 | TRBD1 | CASSFRDRDPGANVLTF | TGTGCCAGCAGCTTCCGGGACAGGGACCCTGGGGCCAACGTCCTGACTTTC
many | TRBJ2-5 | TRBV28 | - | CASSFRAGDNQETQYF | TGTGCCAGCAGTTTTAGGGCGGGGGACAACCAAGAGACCCAGTACTTC
- | TRBJ2-3 | TRBV12-5 | - | CASGLGQGDTDTQYF | TGTGCTAGTGGTTTGGGTCAGGGCGATACAGATACGCAGTATTTT
- | TRBJ2-7 | TRBV7-2 | - | CASSLDPSDNEQYF | TGTGCCAGCAGCTTAGATCCCTCTGACAATGAGCAGTACTTC